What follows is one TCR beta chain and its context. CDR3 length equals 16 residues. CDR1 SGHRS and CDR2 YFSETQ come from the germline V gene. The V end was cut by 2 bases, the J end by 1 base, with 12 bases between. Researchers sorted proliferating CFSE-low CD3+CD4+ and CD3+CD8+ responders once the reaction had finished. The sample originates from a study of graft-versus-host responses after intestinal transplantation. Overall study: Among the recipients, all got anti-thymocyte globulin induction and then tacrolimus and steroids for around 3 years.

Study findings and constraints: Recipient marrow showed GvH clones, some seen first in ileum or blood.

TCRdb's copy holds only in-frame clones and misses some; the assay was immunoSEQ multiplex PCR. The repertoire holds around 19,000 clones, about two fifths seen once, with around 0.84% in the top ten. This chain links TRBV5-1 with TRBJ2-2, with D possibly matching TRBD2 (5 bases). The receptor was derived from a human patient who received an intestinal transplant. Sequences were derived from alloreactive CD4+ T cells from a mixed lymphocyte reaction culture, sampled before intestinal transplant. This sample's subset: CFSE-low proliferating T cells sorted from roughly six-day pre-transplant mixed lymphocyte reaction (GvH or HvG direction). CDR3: CASSFSQRMNTGELFF. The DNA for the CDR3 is TGCGCCAGCAGCTTCTCCCAGCGGATGAACACCGGGGAGCTGTTTTTT.